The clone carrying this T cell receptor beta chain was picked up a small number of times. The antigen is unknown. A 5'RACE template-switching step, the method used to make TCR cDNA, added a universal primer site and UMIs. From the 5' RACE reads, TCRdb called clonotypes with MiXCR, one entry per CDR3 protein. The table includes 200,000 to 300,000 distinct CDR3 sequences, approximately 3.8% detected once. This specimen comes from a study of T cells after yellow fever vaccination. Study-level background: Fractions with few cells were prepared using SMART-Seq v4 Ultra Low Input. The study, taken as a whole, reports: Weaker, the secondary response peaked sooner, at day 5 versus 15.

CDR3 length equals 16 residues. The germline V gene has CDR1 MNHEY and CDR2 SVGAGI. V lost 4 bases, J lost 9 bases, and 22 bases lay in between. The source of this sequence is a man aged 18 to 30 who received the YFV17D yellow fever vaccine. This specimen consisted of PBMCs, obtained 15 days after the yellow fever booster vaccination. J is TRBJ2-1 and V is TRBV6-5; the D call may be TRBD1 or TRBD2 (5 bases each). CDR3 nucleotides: TGTGCCAGCAGTTCTTACCCCGGGACCCTTGCCGGTGAGCAGTTCTTC. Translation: CASSSYPGTLAGEQFF.